These 24 T cell receptor beta chains originate from one sample sequenced in a study of blood T cell repertoires in COVID-19. The table came from immunoSEQ multiplex PCR; TCRdb's copy has only in-frame clones and leaves some out. The repertoire holds about 160,000 clones, with 65% to 85% as singletons. Sequenced material: peripheral blood. Every receptor here comes from a woman older than 75 with active or convalescent COVID-19.

The chain joins TRBV7-9 to TRBJ1-1; 7 bases match TRBD1. Germline CDR1 SEHNR, CDR2 FQNEAQ (reference sequence). The CDR3 totals 16 residues. V shed 2 bases, J shed 1 base, and the junction held 7 bases outside the gene matches. The DNA of the CDR3 is TGTGCCAGCAGCTTAATGACAGGGTTATCGAACACTGAAGCTTTCTTT. Translating gives CASSLMTGLSNTEAFF.

This clone appeared a single time. The chain links TRBV5-6 to TRBJ1-4; TRBD1 might be the D (5 bases). The CDR3 runs to 15 residues. Germline V gene data show CDR1 as SGHDT and CDR2 as YYEEEE. The V and J ends lost 3 bases and 0 bases respectively, with 9 bases between them. The CDR3 spells CASSYTGSTNEKLFF. CDR3 DNA sequence: TGTGCCAGCAGCTATACAGGCTCAACTAATGAAAAACTGTTTTTT.

The genes are TRBV30 and TRBJ1-6; a weak D match, TRBD1 (6 bases). This CDR3 is 15 amino acids long. Germline CDR1 is GTSNPN and CDR2 is SVGIG (reference sequence). Between the trimmed V and J ends, which lost 6 bases and 6 bases, there was a span of 18 bases. The CDR3 loop reads CACAEGTTFNSPLHF. CDR3 nucleotides: TGTGCCTGCGCCGAAGGGACAACCTTTAATTCACCCCTCCACTTT.

For the CDR3, the DNA is TGTGCCAGCAGCCCACTGACAGGAATGAACACTGAAGCTTTCTTT. Residues: CASSPLTGMNTEAFF. The chain combines TRBV3-1 (or the pseudogene TRBV3-2) with TRBJ1-1, with D possibly matching TRBD1 (6 bases). CDR1 and CDR2 from the germline V gene are LGHDT and YNNKEL (reference sequence). This CDR3 spans 15 amino acids. Between the trimmed V and J ends, which lost 4 bases and 0 bases, there was a span of 12 bases.

This chain connects TRBV5-4 to TRBJ2-2; 9 positions agree with TRBD1. CDR3 length equals 15 residues. Looked up from germline, CDR1 is SGHNT and CDR2 is YYREEE (reference sequence). Trimming cost V 4 bases and J 4 bases; bases outside gene matches: 5. The CDR3 loop reads CASSGWDRATGELFF. The DNA for the CDR3 is TGTGCCAGCAGCGGGTGGGACAGGGCCACCGGGGAGCTGTTTTTT.

The chain combines TRBV11-3 with TRBJ2-7; D is possibly TRBD2 (6 bases). The CDR3 runs to 14 residues. V gave up 8 bases and J gave up 4 bases, with 18 bases separating them. Germline V gene sequence: CDR1 SGHNT, CDR2 YENEEA. The CDR3 DNA sequence: TGTGCCAGCCCCCCGGGGAGGTTGTCGTACGAGCAGTACTTC. Translation: CASPPGRLSYEQYF. Full variable domain (outside the CDR3, taken from reference TRBV11-3 and TRBJ2-7): EAGVVQSPRYKIIEKKQPVAFWCNPISGHNTLYWYLQNLGQGPELLIRYENEEAVDDSQLPKDRFSAERLKGVDSTLKIQPAELGDSAVYLCASPPGRLSYEQYFGPGTRLTVT.

This clone was observed a few times. The chain has TRBV6-4 and TRBJ1-1, with a tentative D call TRBD1 (5 bases). CDR3 size: 13 residues. CDR1 MRHNA and CDR2 SNTAGT come from the germline V gene. V lost 6 bases and J lost 1, with 9 bases in between. In DNA, the CDR3 is TGTGCCAGCAGCCCCCAGGGGAACACTGAAGCTTTCTTT. Translated, it gives CASSPQGNTEAFF.

The rearrangement joins TRBV5-4 to TRBJ2-7, with TRBD1 matching 9 bases. Losses at the gene ends were 3 bases for V and 4 bases for J; bases not matched to a gene: 8. The CDR3 contains 15 residues. Germline V gives CDR1 SGHNT, CDR2 YYREEE (reference sequence). The CDR3 protein is CASSYGTGNVYEQYF. The CDR3, as DNA: TGTGCCAGCAGCTACGGGACAGGGAATGTATACGAGCAGTACTTC.

The chain combines TRBV6-2 or TRBV6-3 with TRBJ2-7; a possible D gene is TRBD1 (6 bases). In germline, CDR1 is MNHEY, CDR2 SVGEGT. The CDR3 covers 15 residues. Trimming took off 6 bases at V and 0 bases at J, with 15 bases between the two ends. The CDR3: CASSRDRDNSYEQYF. The CDR3, as DNA: TGTGCCAGCAGCCGCGACCGGGACAACTCCTACGAGCAGTACTTC.

V gene TRBV9 combines with J gene TRBJ1-5, with TRBD1 identical over 8 bases. J was trimmed by 7 bases and V by 4 bases; bases with no gene match: 10. Germline values: CDR1 SGDLS, CDR2 YYNGEE. The CDR3 has 15 amino acids. CDR3 DNA sequence: TGTGCCAGCAGCCCAACAGGGGGTCTAGGGCAGCCCCAGCATTTT. Encoded protein: CASSPTGGLGQPQHF.

The V and J genes are TRBV29-1 and TRBJ2-2; no firm D call. Germline CDR1 SQVTM, CDR2 ANQGSEA. Trimming shortened V by 0 bases and J by 6 bases, and 5 bases separated the two germline ends. This CDR3 comprises 12 residues. Here the CDR3 DNA reads TGCAGCGTTGAAGATTGGCCCGGGGAGCTGTTTTTT. Translating it yields CSVEDWPGELFF.

This clone was recorded only once. The gene calls are TRBV5-1 and TRBJ2-7; a possible D gene is TRBD2 (7 bases). Trimming left V 0 bases short and J 4 bases short, with 14 bases between. CDR1 is SGHRS and CDR2 is YFSETQ in the germline V gene. CDR3 length: 15 residues. The CDR3: CASSLEGGVLYEQYF. The DNA of the CDR3 is TGCGCCAGCAGCTTGGAAGGGGGGGTCTTATACGAGCAGTACTTC.

The rearrangement links TRBV18 to TRBJ1-2; D is possibly TRBD1 (5 bases). Between the trimmed V and J ends, which lost 3 bases and 0 bases, there was a span of 11 bases. The CDR3 covers 15 residues. Germline CDR1 reads KGHSH; CDR2 reads LQKENI. This chain's CDR3 is CASSPGQGPNYGYTF. CDR3 in DNA: TGTGCCAGCTCACCGGGGCAGGGCCCTAACTATGGCTACACCTTC.

The gene calls are TRBV29-1 and TRBJ2-7, with 12 bases identical to TRBD2. This CDR3 comprises 15 residues. Losses at the gene ends were 3 bases for V and 1 base for J; bases not matched to a gene: 4. Germline-derived CDR1 and CDR2 are SQVTM and ANQGSEA. The CDR3 is CSVDLGTSGSYEQYF. The DNA for the CDR3 is TGCAGCGTTGATCTGGGGACTAGCGGGTCCTACGAGCAGTACTTC.

Only one count was recorded for this clone. This rearrangement joins TRBV5-4 to TRBJ2-2; TRBD2 might be the D (5 bases). With 4 bases removed from V and 0 bases from J, the gap between germline ends came to 13 bases. The germline CDR1 and CDR2 sequences are SGHNT and YYREEE (reference sequence). This CDR3 contains 16 residues. The DNA for the CDR3 is TGTGCCAGCAGCCCCAAGACGGGGACGAACACCGGGGAGCTGTTTTTT. This gives the protein CASSPKTGTNTGELFF. Together with reference TRBV5-4 and TRBJ2-2, the CDR3 gives the full variable domain: ETGVTQSPTHLIKTRGQQVTLRCSSQSGHNTVSWYQQALGQGPQFIFQYYREEENGRGNFPPRFSGLQFPNYSSELNVNALELDDSALYLCASSPKTGTNTGELFFGEGSRLTVL.

The chain employs TRBV28 and TRBJ1-6, with D tentatively TRBD1 (5 bases). Trimming shortened V by 7 bases and J by 10 bases, and 14 bases separated the two germline ends. CDR1 is MDHEN, CDR2 SYDVKM, per germline. The CDR3 runs 13 residues. This CDR3 reads CASNSGPGSPLHF. CDR3 bases: TGTGCCAGCAATTCAGGGCCGGGCTCACCCCTCCACTTT.

J is TRBJ2-7 and V is TRBV5-6; 8 bases fit TRBD1. The CDR3 has 16 amino acids. The trim removed 4 bases at V and 0 bases at J, leaving 9 bases unmatched. The germline V gene has CDR1 SGHDT and CDR2 YYEEEE. CDR3 sequence: CASSPYGQGGSYEQYF. CDR3 bases: TGTGCCAGCAGCCCATACGGACAGGGCGGCTCCTACGAGCAGTACTTC.

This chain connects TRBV4-3 to TRBJ2-3; 8 bases are a match to TRBD2. CDR3 length: 16 residues. Germline loops: CDR1 LGHNA, CDR2 YSLEER. Trimming cost V 0 bases and J 1 base; bases outside gene matches: 3. The CDR3 DNA is TGCGCCAGCAGCCAAGATTGGCGGGGGGGCACAGATACGCAGTATTTT. Residues: CASSQDWRGGTDTQYF.

The chain couples TRBV6-6 to TRBJ2-1; D ambiguous. The CDR3 contains 13 residues. Trimming pared 5 bases from V and 3 bases from J, leaving 8 bases between. The germline CDR1 and CDR2 sequences are MNHNY and SVGAGI (reference sequence). The CDR3 loop is CASSVDNYNEQFF. In DNA form, the CDR3 reads TGTGCCAGCAGTGTTGACAACTACAATGAGCAGTTCTTC.

This rearrangement joins TRBV11-1 to TRBJ2-2; no reliable D call. The CDR3 runs to 12 residues. Per the germline V gene, CDR1 is SGHAT and CDR2 is FQDESV (reference sequence). Trimming took off 2 bases at V and 7 bases at J, with 5 bases between the two ends. The DNA for the CDR3 is TGTGCCAGCAGCTTACACGGCGGGGAGCTGTTTTTT. Amino acid sequence: CASSLHGGELFF.

The chain has TRBV18 and TRBJ1-5; no clear D. This CDR3 comprises 13 residues. Trimming shortened V by 6 bases and J by 0 bases, and 6 bases separated the two germline ends. Germline assignment: CDR1 KGHSH and CDR2 LQKENI. CDR3 in amino acids: CASSRNSNQPQHF. CDR3 nucleotides: TGTGCCAGCTCGCGGAATAGCAATCAGCCCCAGCATTTT. The whole variable domain, remainder taken from reference TRBV18 and TRBJ1-5, is NAGVMQNPRHLVRRRGQEARLRCSPMKGHSHVYWYRQLPEEGLKFMVYLQKENIIDESGMPKERFSAEFPKEGPSILRIQQVVRGDSAAYFCASSRNSNQPQHFGDGTRLSIL.

The chain has TRBV7-8 and TRBJ2-6; perhaps TRBD1 as D (6 bases). Germline V lookup: CDR1 SGHVS, CDR2 FQNEAQ. V lost 5 bases to trimming and J lost 2 bases, with 13 bases between them. This CDR3 region has 16 residues. CDR3 sequence (DNA): TGTGCCAGCAGCCTTAATCCAGGGGCTGGGGCCAACGTCCTGACTTTC. Translating gives CASSLNPGAGANVLTF. The whole variable domain, remainder taken from reference TRBV7-8 and TRBJ2-6, is GAGVSQSPRYKVAKRGQDVALRCDPISGHVSLFWYQQALGQGPEFLTYFQNEAQLDKSGLPSDRFFAERPEGSVSTLKIQRTQQEDSAVYLCASSLNPGAGANVLTFGAGSRLTVL.

The chain links TRBV2 to TRBJ2-5; D is uncertain. V lost 6 bases and J 2 bases, leaving 7 bases between the germline ends. Germline CDR1 is SNHLY and CDR2 is FYNNEI. CDR3 length equals 12 residues. The DNA for the CDR3 is TGTGCCAGCAGGAGAGTACAAGAGACCCAGTACTTC. Translating gives CASRRVQETQYF.

The chain joins TRBV12-5 to TRBJ1-5; tentative D call: TRBD1 (5 bases). CDR1 is LGHNT, CDR2 FRNRAP, per germline. The CDR3 runs to 16 residues. The ends were cut back, 0 bases at V and 2 bases at J, with 11 bases in the middle. DNA for the CDR3: TGTGCTAGTGGTTTGGTAAGGGGTACCGGCAATCAGCCCCAGCATTTT. This gives the protein CASGLVRGTGNQPQHF.